These 13 T cell receptor beta chains came from one sample sequenced in a study of neurological immune-mediated disorders. TCRdb fed the 5' RACE reads into MiXCR, producing one record per CDR3 protein. The sample holds tens of thousands of distinct CDR3 sequences, 1.9% seen once. The sequencing input was PBMCs. The receptors come from a middle-aged woman with multiple sclerosis.

This clonotype was counted ten times or more. The V gene is TRBV20-1, the J gene TRBJ2-7; D might be TRBD1 (5 bases). V gave up 2 bases and J gave up 6 bases, with 8 bases separating them. Germline CDR1 reads DFQATT; CDR2 reads SNEGSKA (reference sequence). The CDR3 length is 11 residues. The CDR3 DNA reads TGCAGTGCTAGAAAAGGGGTCGAGCAGTACTTC. Protein sequence: CSARKGVEQYF.

There are many counts of this clonotype. The chain is built from TRBV20-1 and TRBJ2-7, with D possibly being TRBD2 (5 bases). Germline V gene sequence: CDR1 DFQATT, CDR2 SNEGSKA (reference sequence). The CDR3 totals 17 residues. V lost 0 bases and J 1 base, leaving 19 bases between the germline ends. This chain's CDR3 is CSARDMGYGSGSYEQYF. CDR3 nucleotides: TGCAGTGCTAGAGATATGGGTTACGGATCGGGATCCTACGAGCAGTACTTC.

This clonotype was seen at least ten times. The chain is built from TRBV12-3 or TRBV12-4 and TRBJ1-2, with D possibly being TRBD1 (5 bases). CDR3 length: 11 amino acids. The V gene lost 3 bases and the J gene lost 7 bases, with 6 bases spanning the gap. The CDR3 reads CASSLTVGYTF. In DNA form, the CDR3 reads TGTGCCAGCAGTTTGACAGTTGGCTACACCTTC.

This clonotype was counted at least ten times. The V and J genes are TRBV6-6 and TRBJ2-7; D gene uncertain. V was pared by 8 bases and J by 4 bases, with 12 bases between. CDR1 and CDR2 from the germline V gene are MNHNY and SVGAGI (reference sequence). CDR3 length: 12 residues. This CDR3 reads CASRQESYEQYF. The CDR3 bases are TGTGCCAGCCGTCAGGAGTCATACGAGCAGTACTTC.

This clonotype was found many times. This chain uses TRBV20-1 with TRBJ1-1, with a weak D call TRBD1 (6 bases). V shed 2 bases and J shed 1 base, with 8 bases lying between them. The CDR3 runs 13 residues. CDR1 is DFQATT and CDR2 is SNEGSKA in the germline V gene (reference sequence). DNA for the CDR3: TGCAGTGCTAGACCGACAGGGAACACTGAAGCTTTCTTT. Protein: CSARPTGNTEAFF.

This clonotype was counted ten times or more. V is TRBV5-1 and J is TRBJ2-7; tentative D call: TRBD2 (6 bases). Germline assignment: CDR1 SGHRS and CDR2 YFSETQ. V was shortened by 3 bases and J by 2 bases, with 15 bases between the two germline ends. The CDR3 is 15 residues long. CDR3 sequence: CASSSEAGRPYEQYF. CDR3 nucleotide sequence: TGCGCCAGCAGCTCAGAGGCGGGGCGACCCTACGAGCAGTACTTC.

Many counts were recorded for this clonotype. The rearrangement joins TRBV7-6 to TRBJ2-7; 8 bases fit TRBD1. Looked up from germline, CDR1 is SGHVS and CDR2 is FNYEAQ. The V gene end was trimmed by 4 bases and the J gene end by 5 bases; junction bases not matched to a gene: 13. The CDR3 sequence is 16 residues long. The CDR3 DNA is TGTGCCAGCAGCTATTTTACCGGGACAGGCATCCACGAGCAGTACTTC. Translating it yields CASSYFTGTGIHEQYF.

This clonotype was recorded a few times. A single base separates this from a much larger clone, so it may be a read error. The V gene is TRBV4-1, the J gene TRBJ1-5, with 10 bases aligning to TRBD1. Germline assignment: CDR1 MGHRA and CDR2 YSYEKL. This CDR3 spans 15 amino acids. The CDR3: CASSPGQGPYQHQHF. CDR3 nucleotide sequence: TGCGCCAGCAGCCCGGGACAGGGGCCCTATCAGCACCAGCATTTT.

This clonotype came up many times. The chain uses TRBV3-1 and TRBJ2-3; 14 nucleotides agree with TRBD2. The CDR3 contains 16 residues. Germline V CDR1 and CDR2: LGHDT, YNNKEL (reference sequence). V lost 5 bases and J lost 1; bases outside the gene matches: 2. Here the CDR3 reads CASSAGLAGGTDTQYF. The CDR3 coding sequence is TGTGCCAGCAGCGCGGGACTAGCGGGGGGCACAGATACGCAGTATTTT.

This clonotype was recorded a few times. The chain is built from TRBV20-1 and TRBJ2-3, with 8 bases matching TRBD2. This CDR3 is built from 15 residues. The germline V gene encodes CDR1 DFQATT and CDR2 SNEGSKA (reference sequence). V shed 4 bases, J shed 1 base, and the junction held 7 bases outside the gene matches. The CDR3 region has the DNA TGCAGTGCTACTGAACCGCGGGGGGGCACAGATACGCAGTATTTT. This sequence encodes CSATEPRGGTDTQYF.

This clonotype was seen repeatedly, ten times or more. The chain is built from TRBV5-1 and TRBJ2-2; TRBD1 matches at 8 bases. The ends lost 0 bases at V and 1 base at J; junction bases unmatched: 2. Germline CDR1 and CDR2: SGHRS and YFSETQ. The CDR3 runs 16 residues. The CDR3 region is CASSLVGTGNTGELFF. The CDR3, as DNA: TGCGCCAGCAGCTTGGTCGGGACAGGGAACACCGGGGAGCTGTTTTTT.

This clonotype was observed at least ten times. The gene calls are TRBV5-1 and TRBJ1-5, with 8 bases matching TRBD1. Germline CDR1 reads SGHRS; CDR2 reads YFSETQ. The CDR3 has 19 amino acids. Trimming at V came to 2 bases and at J to 0 bases, leaving 13 bases not matched to a gene. Here the CDR3 DNA reads TGCGCCAGCAGCTTTCCCGACAGGGGAGCCCTCTATAGCAATCAGCCCCAGCATTTT. This translates into CASSFPDRGALYSNQPQHF.

The sample holds many counts of this clonotype. The chain couples TRBV5-1 to TRBJ1-2, with TRBD1 matching 7 bases. The CDR3 is 14 amino acids. The germline V gene has CDR1 SGHRS and CDR2 YFSETQ. V trimming: 4 bases; J trimming: 4 bases; junction bases outside the gene matches: 7. CDR3 nucleotide sequence: TGCGCCAGCAGCCTGACCGGGACAGCCTATGGCTACACCTTC. Amino acids: CASSLTGTAYGYTF.